A selection of T cell receptor beta chains follows, all from one sample in a study of control samples from healthy donors and cancer patients. Libraries were prepared by immunoSEQ multiplex PCR; TCRdb keeps only in-frame clonotypes and omits some of them. This sample yields roughly 130,000 clones, of which more than 85% are seen a single time; 1.7% belongs to the top ten. Specimen: PBMCs. All receptors derive from a man in his fifties or sixties with head and neck cancer. The CDR3 runs from the conserved cysteine through the conserved F or W. A D gene is named only where the DNA matches it firmly. Size values are once, few and many counts, or a class for expanded clones, and some rows have none.

. | 19 | TRBJ2-6 | TRBV11-2 | . | TGTGCCAGCAGCGCCATTCGCCGGTCCTACCACTCTGGGGCCAACGTCCTGACTTTC | CASSAIRRSYHSGANVLTF
. | 14 | TRBJ1-6 | TRBV11-2 | once | TGTGCCAGCAGCTTAACACCCCAGGATTCACCCCTCCACTTT | CASSLTPQDSPLHF
. | 13 | TRBJ1-4 | TRBV29-1 | . | TGCAGCGTTGCCCGGGGCGGGGGAGAAAAACTGTTTTTT | CSVARGGGEKLFF
TRBD1 | 15 | TRBJ2-7 | TRBV5-1 | . | TGCGCCAGCAGCCTACGGACAGGGGGCATCTACGAGCAGTACTTC | CASSLRTGGIYEQYF
TRBD2 | 16 | TRBJ2-7 | TRBV3-1/TRBV3-2 | . | TGTGCCAGCAGCCAACTACTAGCGGGGGCCTCCTACGAGCAGTACTTC | CASSQLLAGASYEQYF
. | 16 | TRBJ2-2 | TRBV19 | . | TGTGCCAGTAGTAGACGGACAAATTCGAACACCGGGGAGCTGTTTTTT | CASSRRTNSNTGELFF
. | 15 | TRBJ2-1 | TRBV6-2/TRBV6-3 | . | TGTGCCAGCAGTTACGACAGGAGCTCCTACAATGAGCAGTTCTTC | CASSYDRSSYNEQFF
. | 17 | TRBJ2-2 | TRBV4-3 | once | TGCGCCAGCAGCCAAGATTTGGGCAACCCGAACACCGGGGAGCTGTTTTTT | CASSQDLGNPNTGELFF
. | 14 | TRBJ2-5 | TRBV6-5 | . | TGTGCCAGCAGCCAATCGTGGGGGGAAGAGACCCAGTACTTC | CASSQSWGEETQYF
TRBD1 | 17 | TRBJ1-1 | TRBV9 | . | TGTGCCAGCACCAGGGGGGGGCAGACCCTGGTGGGGACTGAAGCTTTCTTT | CASTRGGQTLVGTEAFF
. | 15 | TRBJ2-4 | TRBV6-5 | . | TGTGCCAGCAGTCCGTTTCTGGGAACCAAAAACATTCAGTACTTC | CASSPFLGTKNIQYF
. | 13 | TRBJ2-3 | TRBV12-3/TRBV12-4 | . | TGTGCCACCATGAAGGGCGTGCCCTATACGCAGTATTTT | CATMKGVPYTQYF
. | 13 | TRBJ2-2 | TRBV7-9 | . | TGTGCCAGCAGTCGTGACGACACCGGGGAGCTGTTTTTT | CASSRDDTGELFF
. | 14 | TRBJ2-5 | TRBV6-5 | . | TGTGCCAGCAGTTATGGGAGTGGAATAGAGACCCAGTACTTC | CASSYGSGIETQYF
. | 13 | TRBJ1-2 | TRBV5-1 | . | TGCGCCAGCAGCTTGACAGGGTCGAGCGGCTACACCTTC | CASSLTGSSGYTF
TRBD1 | 15 | TRBJ2-2 | TRBV19 | . | TGTGCCAGTAGTTCCGGGACAGGGCGCACCGGGGAGCTGTTTTTT | CASSSGTGRTGELFF
TRBD1 | 16 | TRBJ1-4 | TRBV2 | . | TGTGCCAGCAGTGCGCTAGGGACAGGGTTTAATGAAAAACTGTTTTTT | CASSALGTGFNEKLFF
TRBD1 | 13 | TRBJ1-3 | TRBV2 | . | TGTGCCAGCAGAGACAGGGCTGGAAACACCATATATTTT | CASRDRAGNTIYF
. | 12 | TRBJ1-2 | TRBV6-5 | . | TGTGCCAGCAAAGGGGGAAACTATGGCTACACCTTC | CASKGGNYGYTF
. | 15 | TRBJ1-5 | TRBV5-1 | . | TGCGCCAGCAGCTCGGCCGGACAGAAAAATCAGCCCCAGCATTTT | CASSSAGQKNQPQHF
. | 13 | TRBJ1-3 | TRBV7-2 | . | TGTGCCAGCAGCTCCAACAGTGGAAACACCATATATTTT | CASSSNSGNTIYF
TRBD1 | 13 | TRBJ1-2 | TRBV30 | . | TGTGCCCGTCCGGGACAGGGGAACTATGGCTACACCTTC | CARPGQGNYGYTF
. | 13 | TRBJ2-7 | TRBV6-6 | . | TGTGCCAGCACTTCTCAGGGGGGGTACGAGCAGTACTTC | CASTSQGGYEQYF
. | 17 | TRBJ2-1 | TRBV5-1 | . | TGCGCCAGCAGAAATCTAGATAGAACCTCGCTACAAGGAGAGCAGTTCTTC | CASRNLDRTSLQGEQFF
. | 13 | TRBJ1-5 | TRBV6-6 | . | TGTGCCAGCAGGCTCGATAGCAATCAGCCCCAGCATTTT | CASRLDSNQPQHF
. | 15 | TRBJ2-3 | TRBV6-5 | . | TGTGCCAGCAGTCCATGGGACCCGAGCACAGATACGCAGTATTTT | CASSPWDPSTDTQYF
. | 11 | TRBJ2-7 | TRBV12-3/TRBV12-4 | . | TGTGCCAGCAGTTTAGGGAGGTATCAGTACTTC | CASSLGRYQYF
. | 15 | TRBJ2-3 | TRBV15 | . | TGTGCCACCAGCAGAGTCGGAGGGGGCACAGATACGCAGTATTTT | CATSRVGGGTDTQYF
. | 15 | TRBJ2-2 | TRBV5-1 | . | TGCGCCAGCAGTGTCATAACGGTGAACACCGGGGAGCTGTTTTTT | CASSVITVNTGELFF
TRBD1 | 14 | TRBJ2-7 | TRBV5-6 | once | TGTGCCAGCAGCTCGCCGGCAGGGGGCGGTAGGGAGTACTTC | CASSSPAGGGREYF
TRBD2 | 15 | TRBJ2-5 | TRBV18 | . | TGTGCCAGCTCACCGGGTAGCGGGCGCCAAGAGACCCAGTACTTC | CASSPGSGRQETQYF
. | 15 | TRBJ2-1 | TRBV14 | . | TGTGCCAGCAGCCAACTAGGCCCCCCATACAATGAGCAGTTCTTC | CASSQLGPPYNEQFF
. | 11 | TRBJ2-1 | TRBV7-8 | . | TGTGCCAGCAGCTTAATGCATGAGCAGTTCTTC | CASSLMHEQFF
. | 13 | TRBJ2-2 | TRBV7-9 | . | TGTGCCAGCAGCTCAGCAGCCACCGGGGAGCTGTTTTTT | CASSSAATGELFF
. | 15 | TRBJ1-3 | TRBV3-1/TRBV3-2 | once | TGTGCCAGCAGTGCAAGAGGAGCAGGGGGAAACACCATATATTTT | CASSARGAGGNTIYF
. | 14 | TRBJ1-5 | TRBV19 | . | TGTGCCAGTAGTACCGGCAATAACTATCAGCCCCAGCATTTT | CASSTGNNYQPQHF
TRBD1 | 16 | TRBJ2-7 | TRBV14 | . | TGTGCCAGCAGCCCGATTAAGGGACAGGGAAATCACGAGCAGTACTTC | CASSPIKGQGNHEQYF
. | 15 | TRBJ2-2 | TRBV27 | . | TGTGCCACCCTCGGCTCAGGGTCGAACACCGGGGAGCTGTTTTTT | CATLGSGSNTGELFF
. | 13 | TRBJ1-2 | TRBV19 | . | TGTGCCAGTAGTCGGAGGCAGGACTATGGCTACACCTTC | CASSRRQDYGYTF
. | 15 | TRBJ2-7 | TRBV3-1/TRBV3-2 | . | TGTGCCAGCAGCCAAGATTTAGGGTTTACCTACGAGCAGTACTTC | CASSQDLGFTYEQYF
. | 14 | TRBJ2-5 | TRBV5-4 | once | TGTGCCAGCAGCTTTATAGCCAACCAAGAGACCCAGTACTTC | CASSFIANQETQYF